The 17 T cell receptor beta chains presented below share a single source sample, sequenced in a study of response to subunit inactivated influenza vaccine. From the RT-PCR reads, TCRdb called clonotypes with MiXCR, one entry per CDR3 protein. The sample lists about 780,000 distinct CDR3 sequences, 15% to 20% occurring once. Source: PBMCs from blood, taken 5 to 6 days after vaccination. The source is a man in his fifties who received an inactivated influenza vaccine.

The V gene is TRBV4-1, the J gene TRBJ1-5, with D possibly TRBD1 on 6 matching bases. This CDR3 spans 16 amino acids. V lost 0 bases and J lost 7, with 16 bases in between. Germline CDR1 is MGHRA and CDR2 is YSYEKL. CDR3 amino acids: CASSQDGQGRGQPQHF. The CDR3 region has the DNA TGCGCCAGCAGCCAAGATGGGCAGGGGCGAGGGCAGCCCCAGCATTTT.

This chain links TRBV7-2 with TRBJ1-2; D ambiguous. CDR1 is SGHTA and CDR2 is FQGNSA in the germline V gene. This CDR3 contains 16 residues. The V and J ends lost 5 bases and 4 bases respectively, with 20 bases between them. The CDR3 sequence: CASSLDGVTASYGYTF. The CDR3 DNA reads TGTGCCAGCAGCCTCGACGGCGTCACCGCCAGCTATGGCTACACCTTC.

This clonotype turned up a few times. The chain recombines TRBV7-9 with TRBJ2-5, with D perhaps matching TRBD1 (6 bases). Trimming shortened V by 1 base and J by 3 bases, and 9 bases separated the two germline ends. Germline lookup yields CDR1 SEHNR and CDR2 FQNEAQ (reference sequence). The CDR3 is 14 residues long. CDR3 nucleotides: TGTGCCAGCAGCTTAGTCGGGACAAAAGAGACCCAGTACTTC. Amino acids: CASSLVGTKETQYF.

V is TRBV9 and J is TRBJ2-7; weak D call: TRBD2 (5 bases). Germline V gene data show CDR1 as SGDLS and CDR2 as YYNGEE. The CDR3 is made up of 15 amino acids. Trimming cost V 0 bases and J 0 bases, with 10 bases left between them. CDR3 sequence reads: CASSVGWELSYEQYF. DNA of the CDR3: TGTGCCAGCAGCGTAGGCTGGGAGCTCTCCTACGAGCAGTACTTC. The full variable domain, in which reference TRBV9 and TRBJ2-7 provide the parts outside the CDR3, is DSGVTQTPKHLITATGQRVTLRCSPRSGDLSVYWYQQSLDQGLQFLIQYYNGEERAKGNILERFSAQQFPDLHSELNLSSLELGDSALYFCASSVGWELSYEQYFGPGTRLTVT.

The CDR3 DNA sequence: TGCAGTGCTCCTCGTGGGGTAGCGGGAGGCGAAAATCAAGAGACCCAGTACTTC. It specifies CSAPRGVAGGENQETQYF. V and J are TRBV20-1 and TRBJ2-5, with TRBD2 matching 10 bases. The CDR3 length is 18 residues. The germline CDR1 and CDR2 sequences are DFQATT and SNEGSKA (reference sequence). With 5 bases clipped from V and 2 bases from J, the junction kept 17 bases outside the gene matches.

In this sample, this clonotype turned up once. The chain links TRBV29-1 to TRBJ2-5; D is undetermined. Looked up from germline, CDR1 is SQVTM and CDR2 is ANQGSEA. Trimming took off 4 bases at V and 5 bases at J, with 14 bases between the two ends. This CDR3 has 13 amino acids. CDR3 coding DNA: TGCAGCGTTGTAGCAGAGGTTTTTGAGACCCAGTACTTC. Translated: CSVVAEVFETQYF. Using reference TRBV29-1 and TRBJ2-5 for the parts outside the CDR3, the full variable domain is SAVISQKPSRDICQRGTSLTIQCQVDSQVTMMFWYRQQPGQSLTLIATANQGSEATYESGFVIDKFPISRPNLTFSTLTVSNMSPEDSSIYLCSVVAEVFETQYFGPGTRLLVL.

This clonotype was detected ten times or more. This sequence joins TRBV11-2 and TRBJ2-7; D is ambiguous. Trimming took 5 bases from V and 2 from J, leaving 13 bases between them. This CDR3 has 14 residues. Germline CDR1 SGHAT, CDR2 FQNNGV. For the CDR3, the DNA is TGTGCCAGCAGCGCATCAGAACCTCCCTACGAGCAGTACTTC. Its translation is CASSASEPPYEQYF. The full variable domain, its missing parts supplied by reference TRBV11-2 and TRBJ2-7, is EAGVAQSPRYKIIEKRQSVAFWCNPISGHATLYWYQQILGQGPKLLIQFQNNGVVDDSQLPKDRFSAERLKGVDSTLKIQPAKLEDSAVYLCASSASEPPYEQYFGPGTRLTVT.

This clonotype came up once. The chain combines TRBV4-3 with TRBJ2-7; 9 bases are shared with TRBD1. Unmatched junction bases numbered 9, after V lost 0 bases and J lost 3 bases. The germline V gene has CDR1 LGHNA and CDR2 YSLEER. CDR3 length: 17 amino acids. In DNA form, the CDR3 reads TGCGCCAGCAGCCAAGACTTGCCGGGACAGGGAGACTACGAGCAGTACTTC. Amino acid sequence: CASSQDLPGQGDYEQYF.

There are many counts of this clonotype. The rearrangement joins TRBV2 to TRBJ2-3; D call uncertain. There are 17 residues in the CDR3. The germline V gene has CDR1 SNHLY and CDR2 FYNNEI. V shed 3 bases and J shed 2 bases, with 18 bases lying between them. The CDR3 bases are TGTGCCAGCAGTGAGGTATCGGCGGTCCGGGCCACAGATACGCAGTATTTT. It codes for CASSEVSAVRATDTQYF.

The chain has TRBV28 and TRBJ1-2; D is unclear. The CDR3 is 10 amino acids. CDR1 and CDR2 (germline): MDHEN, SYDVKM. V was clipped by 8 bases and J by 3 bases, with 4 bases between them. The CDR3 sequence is CASGHYGYTF. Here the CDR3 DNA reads TGTGCCAGCGGCCACTATGGCTACACCTTC.

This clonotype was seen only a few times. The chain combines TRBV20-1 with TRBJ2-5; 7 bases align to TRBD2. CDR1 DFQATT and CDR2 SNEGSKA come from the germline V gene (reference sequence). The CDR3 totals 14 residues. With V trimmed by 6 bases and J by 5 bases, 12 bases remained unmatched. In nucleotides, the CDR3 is TGCAGTGCAACCACCAGGACTAGAGGGGAGACCCAGTACTTC. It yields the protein CSATTRTRGETQYF.

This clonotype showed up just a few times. The CDR3 sequence is CASNWDRMNTEAFF. CDR3 in DNA: TGTGCCAGCAATTGGGACAGGATGAACACTGAAGCTTTCTTT. The rearrangement joins TRBV11-2 to TRBJ1-1; 8 bases map to TRBD1. This CDR3 is built from 14 residues. The germline gives CDR1 SGHAT, CDR2 FQNNGV. The J segment lost 0 bases and the V segment lost 7 bases, leaving 4 bases of the junction unmatched.

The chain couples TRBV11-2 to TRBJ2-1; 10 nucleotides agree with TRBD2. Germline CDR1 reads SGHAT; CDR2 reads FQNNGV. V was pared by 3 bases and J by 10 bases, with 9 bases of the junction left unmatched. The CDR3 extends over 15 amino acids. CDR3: CASSFSGRASWEQFF. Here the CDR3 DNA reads TGTGCCAGCAGCTTCAGCGGGAGGGCCAGTTGGGAGCAGTTCTTC.

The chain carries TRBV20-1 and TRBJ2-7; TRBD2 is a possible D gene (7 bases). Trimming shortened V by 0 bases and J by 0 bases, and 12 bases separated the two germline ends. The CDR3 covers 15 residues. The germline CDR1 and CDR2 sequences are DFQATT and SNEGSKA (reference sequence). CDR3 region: CSAREGASGSYEQYF. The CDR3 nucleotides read TGCAGTGCTAGAGAGGGGGCTAGCGGCTCCTACGAGCAGTACTTC.

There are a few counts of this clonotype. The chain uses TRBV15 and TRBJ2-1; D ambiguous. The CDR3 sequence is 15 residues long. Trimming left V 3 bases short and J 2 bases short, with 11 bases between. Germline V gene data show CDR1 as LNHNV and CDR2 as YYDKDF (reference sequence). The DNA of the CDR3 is TGTGCCACCAGCAGTTCCGGGTCCCCCTACAATGAGCAGTTCTTC. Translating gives CATSSSGSPYNEQFF.

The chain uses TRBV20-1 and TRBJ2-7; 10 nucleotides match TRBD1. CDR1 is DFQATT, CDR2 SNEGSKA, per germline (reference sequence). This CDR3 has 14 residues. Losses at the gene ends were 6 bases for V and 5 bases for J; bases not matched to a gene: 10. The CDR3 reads CSAPGTGVSNEQYF. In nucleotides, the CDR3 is TGCAGTGCCCCCGGGACAGGGGTCTCGAACGAGCAGTACTTC.

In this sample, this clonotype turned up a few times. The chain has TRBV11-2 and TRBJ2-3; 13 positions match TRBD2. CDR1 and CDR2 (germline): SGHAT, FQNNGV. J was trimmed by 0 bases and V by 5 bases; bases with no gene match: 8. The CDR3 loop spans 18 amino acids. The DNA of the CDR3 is TGTGCCAGCAGCCGGACTAGCGGGGGTTACCTTAGCACAGATACGCAGTATTTT. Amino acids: CASSRTSGGYLSTDTQYF.